This T cell receptor (beta chain) was sequenced for a study of blood T cell repertoires in COVID-19. Background on the study: Sample material is recorded as cDNA or gDNA derived from T cells, B-cell-depleted T cells, or PBMCs.

This clone was counted only a few times. Enrolled during active infection, Seattle patients were then followed longitudinally. Using immunoSEQ multiplex PCR, the repertoire was profiled, and TCRdb retains in-frame clones only, with some absent. Among over 150,000 clones listed, about 88% were seen once. V lost 0 bases to trimming and J lost 7 bases; unmatched junction nucleotides: 3. This CDR3 comprises 14 residues. From germline, CDR1 is MNHEY and CDR2 SVGAGI. The V gene is TRBV6-5, the J gene TRBJ1-2, with 9 bases matching TRBD1. The sequence derives from a man aged 55 to 70 with COVID-19, enrolled during active disease. Sequencing was carried out using peripheral blood. CDR3 in DNA: TGTGCCAGCAGTTACTCGACAGGGGGGAGTGGCTACACCTTC. It translates to CASSYSTGGSGYTF.